This T cell receptor (beta chain) was identified in a study of blood T cells in healthy people across ages. Study details: Capturing about one barcoded beta molecule per two T cells was achieved by template switching. The study's findings and limits: Compared with aged donors, long-lived donors showed fewer expanded clones, suggesting selection.

Sample-barcoded 5' priming and a J-beta primer mix drove a second PCR of about 6 to 11 cycles. TCRdb recomputed calls from the 5' RACE reads with MiXCR, one row per CDR3 protein. The table has roughly 680,000 distinct CDR3 sequences, about 52% seen once. This clonotype was counted a few times. The antigen remains unidentified. Germline CDR1 and CDR2: MDHEN and SYDVKM. The ends were cut back, 7 bases at V and 5 bases at J, with 17 bases in the middle. The length of the CDR3 is 14 residues. This rearrangement joins TRBV28 to TRBJ1-1, with D maybe TRBD1 (6 bases). The clonotype comes from a woman aged 60-70 years in good health. Sequencing was done on a sample of blood. The CDR3 bases are TGTGCCAGCAAAGGGGTCAGGGGACGAACTGAAGCTTTCTTT. Protein product: CASKGVRGRTEAFF.